This T cell receptor (beta chain) was recorded in a study of blood T cells in healthy people across ages. Regarding the study as a whole: Investigators viewed diversity estimates from one million T cells as underestimates, the study reported. Fewer expanded clones and more diversity marked long-lived versus aged donors.

Collection of ten milliliters of peripheral blood was performed for each donor. Comment on this clonotype: No antigen is known for it.

The CDR3 contains 14 residues. The V and J ends lost 8 bases and 6 bases respectively, with 18 bases between them. It was with a sample-barcoded 5' primer and a J-beta primer mix that a second PCR of roughly 6 to 11 cycles was run. TCRdb passed the 5' RACE reads through MiXCR, listing each CDR3 protein once. The table has roughly 1.9 million distinct CDR3 sequences, around 42% seen once. The rearrangement joins TRBV12-3 or TRBV12-4 to TRBJ2-3; a weak D match, TRBD2 (6 bases). The material sequenced was blood. The sequence was obtained from a human donor in good health. The DNA of the CDR3 is TGTGCCAGCCTTAAGGAGGGGAGAGGGGATACGCAGTATTTT. It encodes CASLKEGRGDTQYF.